This T cell receptor (beta chain) derives from a study of shared clonotypes between healthy human individuals. As defined, naive CD8 cells were CD45RO-negative and positively selected for CCR7, with terminally differentiated effector memory CD45RA+ cells excluded. A word on this clone: Its antigen is unidentified.

Germline CDR1 reads SNHLY; CDR2 reads FYNNEI. This CDR3 contains 15 residues. V lost 4 bases and J lost 0, with 13 bases in between. The study's findings and limits: Only a few donors were included, so the genetic and exposure-history diversity represented was limited. Despite large depth, rarefaction showed incomplete sorted-subset sequencing.

Researchers divided each subset's genomic DNA evenly across several immunoSEQ plates. TCRdb keeps only in-frame clones here, not all; method: immunoSEQ multiplex PCR. The data hold under 2,000,000 clones, with just under 95% observed a single time. The receptor's source is a man aged 18 to 30 in good health. Material: naive CD8+ T cells sorted from blood. The gene calls are TRBV2 and TRBJ2-7; no firm D call. The CDR3 here is CASSVIRISSYEQYF. The DNA for the CDR3 is TGTGCCAGCAGTGTAATACGGATTAGCTCCTACGAGCAGTACTTC.